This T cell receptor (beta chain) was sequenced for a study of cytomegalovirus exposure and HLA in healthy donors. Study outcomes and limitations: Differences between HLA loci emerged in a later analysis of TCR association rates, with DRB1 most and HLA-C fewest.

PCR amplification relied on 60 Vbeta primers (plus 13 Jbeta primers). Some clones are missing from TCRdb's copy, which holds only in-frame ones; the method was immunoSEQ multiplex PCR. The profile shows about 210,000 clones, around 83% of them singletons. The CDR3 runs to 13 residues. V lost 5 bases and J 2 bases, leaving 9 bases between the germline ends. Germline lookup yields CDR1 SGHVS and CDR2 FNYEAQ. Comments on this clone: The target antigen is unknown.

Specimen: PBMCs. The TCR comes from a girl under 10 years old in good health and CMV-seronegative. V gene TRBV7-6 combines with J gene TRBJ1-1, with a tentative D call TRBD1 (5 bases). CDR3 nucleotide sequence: TGTGCCAGCAGCCCCAGGGTTAACACTGAAGCTTTCTTT. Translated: CASSPRVNTEAFF. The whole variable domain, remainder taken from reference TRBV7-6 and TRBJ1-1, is GAGVSQSPRYKVTKRGQDVALRCDPISGHVSLYWYRQALGQGPEFLTYFNYEAQQDKSGLPNDRFSAERPEGSISTLTIQRTEQRDSAMYRCASSPRVNTEAFFGQGTRLTVV.